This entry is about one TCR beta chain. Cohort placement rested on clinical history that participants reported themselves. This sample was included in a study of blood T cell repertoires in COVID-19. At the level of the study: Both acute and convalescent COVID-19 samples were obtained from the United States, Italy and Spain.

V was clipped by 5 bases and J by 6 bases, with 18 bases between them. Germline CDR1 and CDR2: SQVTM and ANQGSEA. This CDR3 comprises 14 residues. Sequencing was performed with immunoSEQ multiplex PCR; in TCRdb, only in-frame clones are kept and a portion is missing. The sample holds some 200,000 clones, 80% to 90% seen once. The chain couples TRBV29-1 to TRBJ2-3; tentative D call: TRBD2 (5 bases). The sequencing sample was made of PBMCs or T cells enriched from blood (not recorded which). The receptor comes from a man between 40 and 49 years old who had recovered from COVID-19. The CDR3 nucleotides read TGCAGCGTTAATAAAAGGCCGGGGTGGGATACGCAGTATTTT. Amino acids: CSVNKRPGWDTQYF.